Following are 17 T cell receptor beta chains from one sample sequenced in a study of blood T cell repertoires in COVID-19. The data were produced by immunoSEQ multiplex PCR, yet TCRdb's version contains in-frame clones alone and is incomplete. The sample holds 300,000 or so clones, more than 70% seen once. Source material: peripheral blood. The receptors were gathered from a woman aged 45-60 years who had recovered from COVID-19.

The chain has TRBV9 and TRBJ1-2; the match to TRBD1 covers 7 bases. The J segment lost 2 bases and the V segment lost 4 bases, leaving 11 bases of the junction unmatched. The germline CDR1 and CDR2 sequences are SGDLS and YYNGEE. The CDR3 covers 16 residues. CDR3 sequence (DNA): TGTGCCAGCAGCTTAAGCCGGGACAGCGGAAACTATGGCTACACCTTC. Its translation is CASSLSRDSGNYGYTF.

The V and J genes are TRBV5-8 and TRBJ1-5; D is perhaps TRBD1 (6 bases). The germline gives CDR1 SGHTS, CDR2 YDEGEE. V was pared by 0 bases and J by 7 bases, with 14 bases between. The CDR3 spans 15 residues. CDR3 region: CASSLGPFQGQPQHF. The DNA for the CDR3 is TGTGCCAGCAGCTTGGGTCCGTTCCAGGGGCAGCCCCAGCATTTT.

J is TRBJ1-6 and V is TRBV11-2, with 8 bases aligning to TRBD1. In germline, CDR1 is SGHAT, CDR2 FQNNGV. The V and J ends lost 5 bases and 14 bases, in that order; junction bases with no gene match: 5. This CDR3 has 12 residues. CDR3 residues: CASSTPGGTLHF. The CDR3 DNA sequence: TGTGCCAGCAGCACTCCAGGGGGCACCCTCCACTTT.

The genes are TRBV6-5 and TRBJ1-2; maybe TRBD1 (5 bases). The CDR3 is 15 amino acids. CDR1 MNHEY and CDR2 SVGAGI come from the germline V gene. V was shortened by 4 bases and J by 4 bases, with 16 bases between the two germline ends. The DNA of the CDR3 is TGTGCCAGCAGTTCCTACCGGGGGTCCCTCTATGGCTACACCTTC. Amino acids: CASSSYRGSLYGYTF.

The chain joins TRBV30 to TRBJ1-2; D may be TRBD1 (6 bases). The germline V gene encodes CDR1 GTSNPN and CDR2 SVGIG (reference sequence). The CDR3 contains 13 residues. The V gene lost 1 base and the J gene lost 4 bases, with 10 bases spanning the gap. The DNA of the CDR3 is TGTGCCTGGAGTGAAGGGGGGGGCTATGGCTACACCTTC. It is translated as CAWSEGGGYGYTF.

The chain links TRBV7-2 to TRBJ2-2; 7 nucleotides align to TRBD2. Unmatched junction bases numbered 9, after V lost 0 bases and J lost 2 bases. The CDR3 length is 18 residues. Germline V gene data show CDR1 as SGHTA and CDR2 as FQGNSA. The CDR3 region has the DNA TGTGCCAGCAGCTTAGCGTCCGGGACTATGAGAAACACCGGGGAGCTGTTTTTT. It is translated as CASSLASGTMRNTGELFF.

The J gene is TRBJ1-2, the V gene TRBV6-1; 9 nucleotides match TRBD1. Trimming cost V 2 bases and J 10 bases; bases outside gene matches: 5. This CDR3 spans 13 amino acids. The germline V gene has CDR1 MNHNS and CDR2 SASEGT. CDR3 loop: CASSELGQGPYTF. CDR3 DNA sequence: TGTGCCAGCAGTGAATTGGGACAGGGTCCCTACACCTTC.

The J gene is TRBJ2-3, the V gene TRBV3-1 (or the pseudogene TRBV3-2), with 9 positions matching TRBD1. The CDR3 totals 15 residues. Germline CDR1 is LGHDT and CDR2 is YNNKEL (reference sequence). The trim removed 2 bases at V and 2 bases at J, leaving 2 bases unmatched. CDR3 DNA sequence: TGTGCCAGCAGCCAAAGGACAGGGGTCACAGATACGCAGTATTTT. Translation: CASSQRTGVTDTQYF.

This clone was observed a single time. The chain couples TRBV18 to TRBJ1-2; no reliable D call. V dropped 1 base and J dropped 6 bases, with 6 bases sitting between them. This CDR3 comprises 12 residues. Germline V gives CDR1 KGHSH, CDR2 LQKENI. CDR3: CASSPRGDGYTF. The CDR3 DNA sequence: TGTGCCAGCTCACCACGCGGGGATGGCTACACCTTC.

This chain joins TRBV28 and TRBJ1-2; unclear D gene. The length of the CDR3 is 12 residues. V was shortened by 2 bases and J by 8 bases, with 9 bases between the two germline ends. From germline, CDR1 is MDHEN and CDR2 SYDVKM. The CDR3 DNA sequence: TGTGCCAGCAGTTTAAGACGGGTCGGCTACACCTTC. The encoded protein is CASSLRRVGYTF.

The chain combines TRBV6-1 with TRBJ2-3; 11 bases are a match to TRBD2. The CDR3 covers 15 residues. Germline-derived CDR1 and CDR2 are MNHNS and SASEGT. Trimming at V came to 2 bases and at J to 6 bases, leaving 4 bases not matched to a gene. CDR3 nucleotides: TGTGCCAGCAGTGAACTAAGGACTAGCGGGGATACGCAGTATTTT. This sequence encodes CASSELRTSGDTQYF.

The J gene is TRBJ1-2, the V gene TRBV5-4; 9 bases align to TRBD1. With V trimmed by 4 bases and J by 7 bases, 8 bases remained unmatched. CDR3 size: 14 residues. Germline V gives CDR1 SGHNT, CDR2 YYREEE (reference sequence). The chain's CDR3 is CASSPQGAVPGYTF. Written as DNA, the CDR3 is TGTGCCAGCAGCCCACAGGGGGCAGTGCCTGGCTACACCTTC.

The V call is TRBV6-5, the J call TRBJ2-1; 11 bases match TRBD2. Germline V gene data show CDR1 as MNHEY and CDR2 as SVGAGI. J gave up 10 bases and V 0 bases, and 8 bases lay outside the gene matches. The CDR3 is made up of 16 amino acids. The CDR3 coding sequence is TGTGCCAGCAGTTACTCGGGACTAGCGGCCCCGGGGGAGCAGTTCTTC. This translates into CASSYSGLAAPGEQFF.

In the case of this clone: Additional DNA sequences in this sample encode the identical CDR3. The rearrangement uses TRBV19 and TRBJ2-3; D not certain. The germline CDR1 and CDR2 sequences are LNHDA and SQIVND (reference sequence). V lost 0 bases, J lost 6 bases, and 7 bases lay in between. The CDR3 is 13 amino acids. The CDR3 here is CASSIDPRDTQYF. The DNA for the CDR3 is TGTGCCAGTAGTATAGATCCGCGGGATACGCAGTATTTT.

V usage is TRBV28 and J usage is TRBJ2-7, with D perhaps matching TRBD1 (5 bases). CDR1 and CDR2 from the germline V gene are MDHEN and SYDVKM. The CDR3 runs 15 residues. V gave up 3 bases and J gave up 1 base, with 13 bases separating them. CDR3 nucleotides: TGTGCCAGCAGTTTCTCTTACCAGGGTTCCTACGAGCAGTACTTC. It codes for CASSFSYQGSYEQYF.

The chain combines TRBV7-9 with TRBJ2-3, with D maybe TRBD1 (5 bases). This CDR3 comprises 15 residues. The V end was cut by 2 bases, the J end by 4 bases, with 13 bases between. Germline V lookup: CDR1 SEHNR, CDR2 FQNEAQ (reference sequence). CDR3 bases: TGTGCCAGCAGCTTATCTGGGGCGGTCGCAGATACGCAGTATTTT. Translating it yields CASSLSGAVADTQYF.

The chain carries TRBV6-5 and TRBJ2-7; perhaps TRBD2 as D (6 bases). Trimming took 6 bases from V and 7 from J, leaving 22 bases between them. Germline CDR1 is MNHEY and CDR2 is SVGAGI. The CDR3 sequence is 15 residues long. In DNA, the CDR3 is TGTGCCAGCAGCTGGACCGGGACTGCCCTTGGGGAGCAGTACTTC. Its protein is CASSWTGTALGEQYF.